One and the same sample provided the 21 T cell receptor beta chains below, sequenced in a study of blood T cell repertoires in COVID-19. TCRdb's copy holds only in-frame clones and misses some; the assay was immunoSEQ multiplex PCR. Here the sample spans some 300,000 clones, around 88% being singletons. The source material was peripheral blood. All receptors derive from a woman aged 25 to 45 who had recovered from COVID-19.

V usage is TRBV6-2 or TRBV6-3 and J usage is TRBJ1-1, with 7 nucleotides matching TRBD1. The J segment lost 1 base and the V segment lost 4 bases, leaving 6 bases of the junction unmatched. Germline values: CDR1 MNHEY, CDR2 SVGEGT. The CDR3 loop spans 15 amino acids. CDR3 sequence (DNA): TGTGCCAGCAGTTCCACCGGGACAGAGAACACTGAAGCTTTCTTT. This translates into CASSSTGTENTEAFF.

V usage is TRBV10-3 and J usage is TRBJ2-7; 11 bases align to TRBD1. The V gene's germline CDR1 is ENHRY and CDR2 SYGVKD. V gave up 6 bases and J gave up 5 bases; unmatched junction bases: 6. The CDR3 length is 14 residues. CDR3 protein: CAIRSQDRGHEQYF. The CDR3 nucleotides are TGTGCCATCAGGAGCCAGGACAGGGGGCACGAGCAGTACTTC.

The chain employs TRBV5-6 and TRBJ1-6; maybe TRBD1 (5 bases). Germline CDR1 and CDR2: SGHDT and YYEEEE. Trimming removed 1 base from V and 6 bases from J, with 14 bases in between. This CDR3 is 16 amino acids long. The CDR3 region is CASSLSGPKGNSPLHF. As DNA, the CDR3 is TGTGCCAGCAGCTTGTCAGGGCCGAAGGGTAATTCACCCCTCCACTTT.

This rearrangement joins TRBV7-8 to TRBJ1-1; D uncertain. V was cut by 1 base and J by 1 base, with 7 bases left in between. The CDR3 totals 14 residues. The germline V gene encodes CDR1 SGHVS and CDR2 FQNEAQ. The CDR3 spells CASSLGRGNTEAFF. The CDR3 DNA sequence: TGTGCCAGCAGCTTAGGGCGGGGGAACACTGAAGCTTTCTTT.

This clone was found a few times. The CDR3 here is CASSAVEGSGNTIYF. In DNA, the CDR3 is TGTGCCAGCAGCGCCGTAGAGGGCTCTGGAAACACCATATATTTT. The genes are TRBV9 and TRBJ1-3; D is unclear. Germline V lookup: CDR1 SGDLS, CDR2 YYNGEE. The CDR3 contains 15 residues. The V gene lost 3 bases and the J gene lost 0 bases, with 10 bases spanning the gap. Using reference TRBV9 and TRBJ1-3 for the parts outside the CDR3, the full variable domain is DSGVTQTPKHLITATGQRVTLRCSPRSGDLSVYWYQQSLDQGLQFLIQYYNGEERAKGNILERFSAQQFPDLHSELNLSSLELGDSALYFCASSAVEGSGNTIYFGEGSWLTVV.

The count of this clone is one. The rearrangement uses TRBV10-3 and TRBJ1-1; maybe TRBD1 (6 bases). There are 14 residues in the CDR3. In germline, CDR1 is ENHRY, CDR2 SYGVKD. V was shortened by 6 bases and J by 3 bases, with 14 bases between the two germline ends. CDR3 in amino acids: CAIRAGAGDTEAFF. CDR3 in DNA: TGTGCCATCAGAGCGGGGGCCGGTGACACTGAAGCTTTCTTT.

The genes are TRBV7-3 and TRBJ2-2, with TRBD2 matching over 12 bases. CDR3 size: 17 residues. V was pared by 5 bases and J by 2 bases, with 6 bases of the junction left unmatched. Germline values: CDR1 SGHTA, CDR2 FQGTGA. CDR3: CASSRGLAGPNTGELFF. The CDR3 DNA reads TGTGCCAGCAGCCGTGGACTAGCGGGGCCCAACACCGGGGAGCTGTTTTTT.

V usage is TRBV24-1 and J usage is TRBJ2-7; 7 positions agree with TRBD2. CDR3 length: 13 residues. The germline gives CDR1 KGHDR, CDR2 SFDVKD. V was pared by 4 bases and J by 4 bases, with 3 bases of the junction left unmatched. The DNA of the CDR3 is TGTGCCACCAGTGAAGCCGGGAGGTACGAGCAGTACTTC. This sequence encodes CATSEAGRYEQYF.

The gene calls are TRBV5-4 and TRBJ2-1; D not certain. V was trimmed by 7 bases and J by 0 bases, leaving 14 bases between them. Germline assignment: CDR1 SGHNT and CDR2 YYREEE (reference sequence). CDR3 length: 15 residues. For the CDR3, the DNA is TGTGCCAGCGGGTCCGGAGCTAGCTCCTACAATGAGCAGTTCTTC. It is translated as CASGSGASSYNEQFF.

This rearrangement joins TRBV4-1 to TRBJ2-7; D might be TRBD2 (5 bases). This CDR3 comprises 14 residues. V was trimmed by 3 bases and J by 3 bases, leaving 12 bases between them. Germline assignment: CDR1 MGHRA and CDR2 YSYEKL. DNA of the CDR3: TGCGCCAGCAGCCAGTGGACTTCCTACTACGAGCAGTACTTC. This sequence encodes CASSQWTSYYEQYF.

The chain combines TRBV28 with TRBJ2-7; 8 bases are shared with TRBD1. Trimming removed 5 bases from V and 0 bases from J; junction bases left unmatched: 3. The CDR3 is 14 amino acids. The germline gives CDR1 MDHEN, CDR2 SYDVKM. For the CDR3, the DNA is TGTGCCAGCAGTAGGCAGGGGGCCTCCTACGAGCAGTACTTC. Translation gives CASSRQGASYEQYF.

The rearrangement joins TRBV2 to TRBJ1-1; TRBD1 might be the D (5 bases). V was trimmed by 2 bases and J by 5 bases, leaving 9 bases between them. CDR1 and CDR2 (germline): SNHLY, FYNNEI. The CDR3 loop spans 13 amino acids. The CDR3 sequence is CASSEQGNTEAFF. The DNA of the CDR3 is TGTGCCAGCAGTGAACAGGGAAATACTGAAGCTTTCTTT.

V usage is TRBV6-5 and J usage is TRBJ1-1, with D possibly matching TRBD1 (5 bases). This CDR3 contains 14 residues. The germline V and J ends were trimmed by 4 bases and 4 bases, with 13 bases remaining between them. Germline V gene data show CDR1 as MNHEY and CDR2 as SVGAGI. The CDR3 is CASSSRQRSTEAFF. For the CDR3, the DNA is TGTGCCAGCAGTTCTCGACAGAGGTCCACTGAAGCTTTCTTT.

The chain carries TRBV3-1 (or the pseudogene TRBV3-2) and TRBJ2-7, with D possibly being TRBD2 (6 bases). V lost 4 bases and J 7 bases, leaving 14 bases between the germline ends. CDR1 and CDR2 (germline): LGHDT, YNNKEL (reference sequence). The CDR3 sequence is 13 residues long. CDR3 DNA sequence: TGTGCCAGCAGCCTCCTGGGGGGTGGGGAGCAGTACTTC. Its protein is CASSLLGGGEQYF.

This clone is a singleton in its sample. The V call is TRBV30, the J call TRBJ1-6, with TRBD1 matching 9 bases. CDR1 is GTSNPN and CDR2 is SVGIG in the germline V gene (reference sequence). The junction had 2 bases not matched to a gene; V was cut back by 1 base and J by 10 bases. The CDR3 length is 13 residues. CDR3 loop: CAWSGTGVSPLHF. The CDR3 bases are TGTGCCTGGAGTGGGACAGGGGTCTCACCCCTCCACTTT.

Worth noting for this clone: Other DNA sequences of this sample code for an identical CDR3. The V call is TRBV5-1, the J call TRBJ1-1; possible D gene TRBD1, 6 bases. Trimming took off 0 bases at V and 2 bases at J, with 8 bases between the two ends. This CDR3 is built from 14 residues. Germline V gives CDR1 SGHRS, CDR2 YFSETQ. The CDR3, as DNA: TGCGCCAGCAGCTTGGGGGGGCGAAACACTGAAGCTTTCTTT. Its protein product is CASSLGGRNTEAFF. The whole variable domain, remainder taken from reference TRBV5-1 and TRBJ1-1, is KAGVTQTPRYLIKTRGQQVTLSCSPISGHRSVSWYQQTPGQGLQFLFEYFSETQRNKGNFPGRFSGRQFSNSRSEMNVSTLELGDSALYLCASSLGGRNTEAFFGQGTRLTVV.

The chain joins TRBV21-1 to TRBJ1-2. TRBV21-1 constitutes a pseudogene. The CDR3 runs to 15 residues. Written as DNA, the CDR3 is TGTGCCAGCAGCAAAGTGGCGTCAGCGCTATATGGCTACACCTTC. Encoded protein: CASSKVASALYGYTF.

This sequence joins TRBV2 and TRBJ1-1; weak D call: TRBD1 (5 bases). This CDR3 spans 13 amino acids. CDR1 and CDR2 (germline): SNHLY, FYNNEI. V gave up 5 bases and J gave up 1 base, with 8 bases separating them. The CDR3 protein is CASSFDRNTEAFF. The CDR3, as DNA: TGTGCCAGCAGTTTCGACAGGAACACTGAAGCTTTCTTT.

CDR3 region: CSVATAYNSPLHF. As DNA, the CDR3 is TGCAGCGTTGCAACAGCCTATAATTCACCCCTCCACTTT. V gene TRBV29-1 combines with J gene TRBJ1-6, with D unresolved. CDR3 length: 13 residues. Germline values: CDR1 SQVTM, CDR2 ANQGSEA. V lost 4 bases and J 2 bases, leaving 6 bases between the germline ends.

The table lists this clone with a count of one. CDR3: CASHFGEGTEAFF. CDR3 nucleotides: TGTGCCAGCCACTTTGGTGAGGGCACTGAAGCTTTCTTT. The chain carries TRBV6-5 and TRBJ1-1; no reliable D call. V was shortened by 8 bases and J by 4 bases, with 14 bases between the two germline ends. Germline CDR1 MNHEY, CDR2 SVGAGI. The CDR3 covers 13 residues.

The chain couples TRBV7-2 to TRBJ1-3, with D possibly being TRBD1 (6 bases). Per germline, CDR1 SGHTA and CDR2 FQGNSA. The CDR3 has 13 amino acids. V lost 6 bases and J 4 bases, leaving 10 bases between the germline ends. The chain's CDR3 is CASRLTGGNTIYF. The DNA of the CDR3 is TGTGCCAGCAGGCTAACAGGGGGAAACACCATATATTTT. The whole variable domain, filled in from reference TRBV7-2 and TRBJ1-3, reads GAGVSQSPSNKVTEKGKDVELRCDPISGHTALYWYRQSLGQGLEFLIYFQGNSAPDKSGLPSDRFSAERTGGSVSTLTIQRTQQEDSAVYLCASRLTGGNTIYFGEGSWLTVV.